The next 14 T cell receptor beta chains were all read from a single sample in a study of cytomegalovirus exposure and HLA in healthy donors (dated by TCRdb to 2015 to 2018). The library relied on the immunoSEQ multiplex PCR assay. The multiplex PCR relied on a mix of 60 forward primers for TCR Vbeta segments and 13 reverse primers for TCR Jbeta segments. In TCRdb, the immuneACCESS table is reduced to in-frame sequences with V and J assigned. These tables do not hold every clone; where another copy was compared, an unresolved V gene accounts for under half, and the others remain unexplained. Recorded for this sample are hundreds of thousands of clones; 76% of them occurred a single time. The ten biggest clones cover 0.6% to 0.7% of the sample. The sequenced sample was PBMCs. These receptors all come from a man between 18 and 29 years old in good health and CMV-seronegative.

This clone was detected only a few times. The chain uses TRBV18 and TRBJ2-7; TRBD2 aligns across 8 bases. The CDR3 length is 12 residues. Trimming took 6 bases from V and 5 from J; bases not matched to a gene: 3. Germline CDR1 is KGHSH and CDR2 is LQKENI. The CDR3 region is CASSTGRDEQYF. CDR3 nucleotides: TGTGCCAGCTCGACCGGGAGGGACGAGCAGTACTTC.

This rearrangement joins TRBV7-9 to TRBJ1-5; unclear D gene. Germline V CDR1 and CDR2: SEHNR, FQNEAQ (reference sequence). This CDR3 comprises 12 residues. The V and J ends lost 3 bases and 7 bases respectively, with 7 bases between them. This chain's CDR3 is CASSFSGQPQHF. Written as DNA, the CDR3 is TGTGCCAGCAGCTTTAGCGGGCAGCCCCAGCATTTT.

Comment on this clone: This sample also contains other DNA sequences that code for the same CDR3. The chain carries TRBV7-9 and TRBJ2-2; 7 nucleotides align to TRBD2. Germline V gene lookup returns CDR1 SEHNR and CDR2 FQNEAQ (reference sequence). The junction had 2 bases not matched to a gene; V was cut back by 4 bases and J by 0 bases. The CDR3 contains 15 residues. The CDR3 loop reads CASSWGGPNTGELFF. In DNA form, the CDR3 reads TGTGCCAGCAGCTGGGGAGGGCCGAACACCGGGGAGCTGTTTTTT. The whole variable domain, filled in from reference TRBV7-9 and TRBJ2-2, reads DTGVSQNPRHKITKRGQNVTFRCDPISEHNRLYWYRQTLGQGPEFLTYFQNEAQLEKSRLLSDRFSAERPKGSFSTLEIQRTEQGDSAMYLCASSWGGPNTGELFFGEGSRLTVL.

V is TRBV7-9 and J is TRBJ2-1; no reliable D call. Germline loops: CDR1 SEHNR, CDR2 FQNEAQ (reference sequence). The CDR3 runs 16 residues. V shed 5 bases and J shed 0 bases, with 14 bases lying between them. The CDR3: CASSPTHRSSYNEQFF. The CDR3 region has the DNA TGTGCCAGCAGCCCAACCCACAGAAGCTCCTACAATGAGCAGTTCTTC.

The V call is TRBV19, the J call TRBJ2-2, with a tentative D call TRBD1 (6 bases). V lost 9 bases and J 7 bases, leaving 21 bases between the germline ends. This CDR3 region has 15 residues. From germline, CDR1 is LNHDA and CDR2 SQIVND (reference sequence). In DNA form, the CDR3 reads TGTGCCAGCAGATTTTGGGGGCCGAGTGGCGGGGAGCTGTTTTTT. Protein: CASRFWGPSGGELFF. The variable domain in full, with the rest retrieved from reference TRBV19 and TRBJ2-2, is DGGITQSPKYLFRKEGQNVTLSCEQNLNHDAMYWYRQDPGQGLRLIYYSQIVNDFQKGDIAEGYSVSREKKESFPLTVTSAQKNPTAFYLCASRFWGPSGGELFFGEGSRLTVL.

This clone was recorded once. This rearrangement joins TRBV9 to TRBJ2-5; D might be TRBD1 (6 bases). The CDR3 contains 16 residues. Trimming took off 0 bases at V and 1 base at J, with 13 bases between the two ends. Germline assignment: CDR1 SGDLS and CDR2 YYNGEE. The CDR3 protein is CASSVAAGVAQETQYF. CDR3 nucleotides: TGTGCCAGCAGCGTAGCGGCAGGGGTGGCCCAAGAGACCCAGTACTTC. Filled out from reference TRBV9 and TRBJ2-5, the complete variable domain reads DSGVTQTPKHLITATGQRVTLRCSPRSGDLSVYWYQQSLDQGLQFLIQYYNGEERAKGNILERFSAQQFPDLHSELNLSSLELGDSALYFCASSVAAGVAQETQYFGPGTRLLVL.

The chain uses TRBV5-1 and TRBJ2-7, with 10 nucleotides matching TRBD2. V shed 0 bases and J 9 bases; nucleotides not matched to a gene: 15. The length of the CDR3 is 17 residues. CDR1 and CDR2 (germline): SGHRS, YFSETQ. For the CDR3, the DNA is TGCGCCAGCAGCTTGGGGTCACTAGCGGGAACGGCCGGGGGGCAGTACTTC. It is translated as CASSLGSLAGTAGGQYF.

The chain uses TRBV6-5 and TRBJ2-1; 7 nucleotides agree with TRBD2. The CDR3 has 14 amino acids. Germline V gene lookup returns CDR1 MNHEY and CDR2 SVGAGI. V lost 2 bases, J lost 6 bases, and 4 bases stayed unmatched. The CDR3 DNA reads TGTGCCAGCAGTTACCTCTGGACTAGCAATGAGCAGTTCTTC. It specifies CASSYLWTSNEQFF.

This chain connects TRBV5-1 to TRBJ2-7; 12 bases match TRBD2. V lost 3 bases, J lost 6 bases, and 7 bases stayed unmatched. Germline CDR1 reads SGHRS; CDR2 reads YFSETQ. This CDR3 region has 15 residues. CDR3 loop: CASSSTQGLAGEQYF. CDR3 coding DNA: TGCGCCAGCAGCTCAACCCAGGGACTAGCGGGCGAGCAGTACTTC.

The chain employs TRBV10-3 and TRBJ2-1; D is possibly TRBD1 (5 bases). Germline CDR1 and CDR2: ENHRY and SYGVKD. The CDR3 contains 18 residues. V lost 0 bases to trimming and J lost 3 bases, with 18 bases between them. This CDR3 reads CAISESGAQGRGYNEQFF. For the CDR3, the DNA is TGTGCCATCAGTGAGTCAGGAGCCCAGGGAAGGGGCTACAATGAGCAGTTCTTC.

The chain employs TRBV4-1 and TRBJ2-7, with 8 bases that match TRBD2. The CDR3 is 16 amino acids. Germline values: CDR1 MGHRA, CDR2 YSYEKL. V dropped 1 base and J dropped 4; count of bases not matched to a gene: 9. The CDR3 spells CASSQGSTSGPYEQYF. For the CDR3, the DNA is TGCGCCAGCAGCCAAGGGTCCACTAGCGGACCATACGAGCAGTACTTC.

The rearrangement joins TRBV7-6 to TRBJ2-3; TRBD2 matches at 13 bases. The V segment lost 5 bases and the J segment 3 bases; nucleotides outside the gene matches: 8. The CDR3 consists of 17 residues. CDR1 and CDR2 (germline): SGHVS, FNYEAQ. The CDR3 spells CASSLYGLAGATDTQYF. The CDR3 coding sequence is TGTGCCAGCAGCCTCTACGGACTAGCGGGAGCAACAGATACGCAGTATTTT.

The CDR3 is CASSVGTGGLFGGYTF. The CDR3 DNA sequence: TGTGCCAGCAGCGTAGGGACAGGGGGCTTGTTTGGTGGCTACACCTTC. The chain joins TRBV9 to TRBJ1-2, with TRBD1 matching over 11 bases. This CDR3 comprises 16 residues. The germline CDR1 and CDR2 sequences are SGDLS and YYNGEE. V was pared by 0 bases and J by 7 bases, with 8 bases of the junction left unmatched.

The rearrangement links TRBV4-1 to TRBJ2-1; 8 positions agree with TRBD1. V gave up 0 bases and J gave up 9 bases; unmatched junction bases: 10. The CDR3 runs to 16 residues. Per the germline V gene, CDR1 is MGHRA and CDR2 is YSYEKL. CDR3 nucleotides: TGCGCCAGCAGCCAAGATAGGTTCAGGGGGCAGGGTGAGCAGTTCTTC. Translating it yields CASSQDRFRGQGEQFF.